This T cell receptor beta chain was found in a study of T cell changes during pregnancy in multiple sclerosis. Produced via immunoSEQ multiplex PCR; TCRdb's table is partial and in-frame only. The sample lists roughly 70,000 clones, approximately 92% occurring once. Per germline, CDR1 SGHDT and CDR2 YYEEEE. The CDR3 consists of 15 residues. With V trimmed by 2 bases and J by 2 bases, 6 bases remained unmatched. The sequences come from peripheral blood, collected before pregnancy. The TCR was taken from a female donor with multiple sclerosis, enrolled in a pregnancy study. The chain uses TRBV5-6 and TRBJ2-5, with 7 bases identical to TRBD2. The CDR3 DNA reads as TGTGCCAGCAGCTTATTAGGGAGGGGACAAGAGACCCAGTACTTC. Amino acids: CASSLLGRGQETQYF.